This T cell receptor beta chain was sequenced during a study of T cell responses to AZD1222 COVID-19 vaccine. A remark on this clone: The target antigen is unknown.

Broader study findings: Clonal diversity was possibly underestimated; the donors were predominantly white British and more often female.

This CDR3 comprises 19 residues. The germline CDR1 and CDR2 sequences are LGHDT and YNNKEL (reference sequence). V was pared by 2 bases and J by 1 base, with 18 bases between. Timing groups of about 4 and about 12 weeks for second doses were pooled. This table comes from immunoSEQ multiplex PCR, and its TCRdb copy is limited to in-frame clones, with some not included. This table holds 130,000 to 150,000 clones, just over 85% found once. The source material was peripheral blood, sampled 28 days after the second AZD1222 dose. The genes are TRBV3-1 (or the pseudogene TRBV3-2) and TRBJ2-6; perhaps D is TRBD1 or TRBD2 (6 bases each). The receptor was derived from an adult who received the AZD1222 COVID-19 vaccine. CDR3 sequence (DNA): TGTGCCAGCAGCCAACCCTTGCCGGGGGCGATTTCTGGGGCCAACGTCCTGACTTTC. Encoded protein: CASSQPLPGAISGANVLTF.